This section outlines one T cell receptor (beta chain) sequence together with its context. These data come from a study of blood T cell repertoires in COVID-19. Across the whole study: Specimens from acute and convalescent COVID-19 originated in the United States, Italy and Spain.

Original processing methods: By means of reference gene primer amplification, nucleated cell counts were estimated. Some clones are missing from TCRdb's copy, which holds only in-frame ones; the method was immunoSEQ multiplex PCR. V and J calls plus clone size are reproduced from that table; the DNA served to infer D and trimming. The repertoire holds approximately 230,000 clones, with around four fifths as singletons. Deletions cut 4 bases from V and 8 bases from J, with 17 bases between. Germline values: CDR1 SQVTM, CDR2 ANQGSEA. There are 13 residues in the CDR3. The gene calls are TRBV29-1 and TRBJ1-2; D uncertain. The sequenced material came from peripheral blood. The sequence was obtained from a woman between 35 and 50 years old with active or convalescent COVID-19. The CDR3 is CSVAGSRVEGYTF. The DNA for the CDR3 is TGCAGCGTTGCCGGGTCCCGCGTTGAGGGCTACACCTTC.